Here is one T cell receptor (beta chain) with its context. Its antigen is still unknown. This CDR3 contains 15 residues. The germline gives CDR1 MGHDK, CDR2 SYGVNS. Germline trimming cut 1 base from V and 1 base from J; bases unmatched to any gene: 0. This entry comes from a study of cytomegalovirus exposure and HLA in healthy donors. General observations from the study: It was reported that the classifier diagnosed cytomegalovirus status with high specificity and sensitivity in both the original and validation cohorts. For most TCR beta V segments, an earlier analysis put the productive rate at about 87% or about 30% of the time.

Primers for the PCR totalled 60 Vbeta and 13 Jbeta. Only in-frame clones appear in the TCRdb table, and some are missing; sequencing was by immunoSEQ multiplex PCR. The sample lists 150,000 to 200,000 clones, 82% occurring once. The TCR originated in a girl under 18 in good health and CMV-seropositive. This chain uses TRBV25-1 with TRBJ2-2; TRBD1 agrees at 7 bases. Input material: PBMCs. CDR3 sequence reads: CASSEWDRNTGELFF. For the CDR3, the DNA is TGTGCCAGCAGTGAATGGGACAGGAACACCGGGGAGCTGTTTTTT.